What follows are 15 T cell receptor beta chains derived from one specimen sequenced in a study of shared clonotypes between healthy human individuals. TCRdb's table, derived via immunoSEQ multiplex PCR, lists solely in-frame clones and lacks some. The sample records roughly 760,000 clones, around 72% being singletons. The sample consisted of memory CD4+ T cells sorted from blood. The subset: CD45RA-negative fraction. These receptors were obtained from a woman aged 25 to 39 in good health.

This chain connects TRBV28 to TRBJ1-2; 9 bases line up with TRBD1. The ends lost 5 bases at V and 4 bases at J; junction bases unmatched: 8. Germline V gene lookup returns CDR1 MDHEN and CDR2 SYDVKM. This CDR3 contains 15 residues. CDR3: CASSTLGQGSYGYTF. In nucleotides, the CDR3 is TGTGCCAGCAGTACGCTCGGACAGGGGAGCTATGGCTACACCTTC.

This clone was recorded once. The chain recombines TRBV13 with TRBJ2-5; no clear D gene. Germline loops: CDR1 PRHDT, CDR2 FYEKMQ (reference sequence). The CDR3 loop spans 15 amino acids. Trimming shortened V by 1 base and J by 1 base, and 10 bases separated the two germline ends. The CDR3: CASSLDSGGQETQYF. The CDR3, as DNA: TGTGCCAGCAGCTTAGACTCCGGTGGCCAAGAGACCCAGTACTTC.

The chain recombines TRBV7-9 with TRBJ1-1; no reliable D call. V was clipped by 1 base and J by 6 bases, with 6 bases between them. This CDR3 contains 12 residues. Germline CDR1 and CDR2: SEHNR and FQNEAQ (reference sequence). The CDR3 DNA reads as TGTGCCAGCAGCTTAGAGGGATCTGAAGCTTTCTTT. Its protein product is CASSLEGSEAFF.

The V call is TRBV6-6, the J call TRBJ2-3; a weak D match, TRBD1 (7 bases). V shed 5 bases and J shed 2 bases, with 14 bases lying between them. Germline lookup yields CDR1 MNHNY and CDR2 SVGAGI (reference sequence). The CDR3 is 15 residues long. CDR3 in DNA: TGTGCCAGCAGTGGCAGGGGGGAGGTCACAGATACGCAGTATTTT. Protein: CASSGRGEVTDTQYF.

The CDR3 is CASSLAVRSDTQYF. Written as DNA, the CDR3 is TGTGCCAGCAGCTTAGCGGTCAGATCAGATACGCAGTATTTT. This chain links TRBV7-3 with TRBJ2-3, with unresolved D. V was pared by 2 bases and J by 4 bases, with 10 bases between. The CDR3 sequence is 14 residues long. Germline V CDR1 and CDR2: SGHTA, FQGTGA.

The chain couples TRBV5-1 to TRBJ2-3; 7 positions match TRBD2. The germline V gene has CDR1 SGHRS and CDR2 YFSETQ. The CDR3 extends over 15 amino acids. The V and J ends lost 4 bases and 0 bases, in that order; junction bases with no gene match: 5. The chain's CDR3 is CASSGGTTSTDTQYF. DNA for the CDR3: TGCGCCAGCAGCGGAGGGACTACGAGCACAGATACGCAGTATTTT. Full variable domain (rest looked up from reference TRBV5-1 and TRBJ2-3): KAGVTQTPRYLIKTRGQQVTLSCSPISGHRSVSWYQQTPGQGLQFLFEYFSETQRNKGNFPGRFSGRQFSNSRSEMNVSTLELGDSALYLCASSGGTTSTDTQYFGPGTRLTVL.

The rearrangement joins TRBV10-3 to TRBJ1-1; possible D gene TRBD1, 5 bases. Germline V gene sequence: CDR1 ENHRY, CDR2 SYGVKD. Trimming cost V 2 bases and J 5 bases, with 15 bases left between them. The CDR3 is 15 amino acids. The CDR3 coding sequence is TGTGCCATCAGTGAGACGGCAGGGCGGGGGACTGAAGCTTTCTTT. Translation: CAISETAGRGTEAFF.

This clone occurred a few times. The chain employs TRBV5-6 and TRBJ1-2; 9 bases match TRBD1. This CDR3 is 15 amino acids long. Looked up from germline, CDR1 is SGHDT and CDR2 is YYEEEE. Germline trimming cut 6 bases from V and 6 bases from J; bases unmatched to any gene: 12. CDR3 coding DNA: TGTGCCAGCAATTTACAGGGGGCGTCTCTCGATGGCTACACCTTC. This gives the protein CASNLQGASLDGYTF.

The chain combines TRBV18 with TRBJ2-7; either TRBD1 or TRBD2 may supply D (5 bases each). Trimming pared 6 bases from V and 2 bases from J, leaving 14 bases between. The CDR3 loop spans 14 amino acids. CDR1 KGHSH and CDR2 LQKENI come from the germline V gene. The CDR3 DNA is TGTGCCAGCTCTCCGAGGGACGGAGCCTACGAGCAGTACTTC. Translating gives CASSPRDGAYEQYF. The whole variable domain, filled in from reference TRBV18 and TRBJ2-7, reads NAGVMQNPRHLVRRRGQEARLRCSPMKGHSHVYWYRQLPEEGLKFMVYLQKENIIDESGMPKERFSAEFPKEGPSILRIQQVVRGDSAAYFCASSPRDGAYEQYFGPGTRLTVT.

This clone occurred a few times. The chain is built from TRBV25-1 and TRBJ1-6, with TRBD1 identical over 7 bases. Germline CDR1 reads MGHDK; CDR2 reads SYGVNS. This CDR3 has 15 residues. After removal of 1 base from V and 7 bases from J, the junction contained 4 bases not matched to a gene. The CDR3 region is CASSESGTVNSPLHF. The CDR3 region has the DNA TGTGCCAGCAGTGAATCCGGGACAGTAAATTCACCCCTCCACTTT.

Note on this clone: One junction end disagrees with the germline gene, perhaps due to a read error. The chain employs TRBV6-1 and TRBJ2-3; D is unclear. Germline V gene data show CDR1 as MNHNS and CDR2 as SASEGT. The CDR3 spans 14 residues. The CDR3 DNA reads TGTGCCAGCAGGGAAGTACGAGCCACAGATACGCAGTATTTT. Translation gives CASREVRATDTQYF.

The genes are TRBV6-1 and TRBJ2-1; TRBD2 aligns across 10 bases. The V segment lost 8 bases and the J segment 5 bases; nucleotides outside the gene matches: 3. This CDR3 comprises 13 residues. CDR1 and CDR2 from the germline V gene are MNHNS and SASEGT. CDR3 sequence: CASQLAGDNEQFF. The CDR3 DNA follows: TGTGCCAGCCAGCTAGCGGGGGACAATGAGCAGTTCTTC.

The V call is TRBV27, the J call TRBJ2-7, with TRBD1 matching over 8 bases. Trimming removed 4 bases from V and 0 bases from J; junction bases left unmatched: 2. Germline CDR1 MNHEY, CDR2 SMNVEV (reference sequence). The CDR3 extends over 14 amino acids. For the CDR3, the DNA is TGTGCCAGCAGTTCCGGACAGGGCTCCTACGAGCAGTACTTC. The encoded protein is CASSSGQGSYEQYF.

The CDR3 protein is CASSNEAVNTGELFF. The CDR3 DNA reads as TGCGCCAGCAGTAATGAAGCGGTCAACACCGGGGAGCTGTTTTTT. The rearrangement uses TRBV10-1 and TRBJ2-2; D possibly corresponds to TRBD2 (5 bases). The CDR3 has 15 residues. V lost 5 bases to trimming and J lost 2 bases, with 12 bases between them. Looked up from germline, CDR1 is WNHNN and CDR2 is SYGVQD (reference sequence).

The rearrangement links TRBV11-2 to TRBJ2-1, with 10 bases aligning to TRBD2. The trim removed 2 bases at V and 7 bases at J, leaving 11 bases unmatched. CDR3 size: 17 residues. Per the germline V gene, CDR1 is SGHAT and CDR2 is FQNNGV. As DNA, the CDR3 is TGTGCCAGCAGCTTATTTTCTAGCGGGAGCGTTCGTAATGAGCAGTTCTTC. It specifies CASSLFSSGSVRNEQFF.